The 12 T cell receptor beta chains below all came from one sample that was sequenced in a study of blood T cell repertoires in COVID-19. This table comes from immunoSEQ multiplex PCR, and its TCRdb copy is limited to in-frame clones, with some not included. This sample carries 250,000 to 300,000 clones, about 89% of them seen once, and the ten largest clones take approximately 4.3%. Sequencing used peripheral blood. The source of these receptors is a man aged 40-49 years with acute or convalescent COVID-19.

V gene TRBV3-1 (or the pseudogene TRBV3-2) combines with J gene TRBJ1-4; D is unresolved. Germline CDR1 reads LGHDT; CDR2 reads YNNKEL (reference sequence). The CDR3 consists of 13 residues. Trimming removed 4 bases from V and 8 bases from J, with 11 bases in between. The CDR3 here is CASSRSGNEKLFF. DNA of the CDR3: TGTGCCAGCAGCCGCTCGGGAAACGAAAAACTGTTTTTT.

This chain uses TRBV7-6 with TRBJ2-3; no firm D call. The V gene lost 2 bases and the J gene lost 3 bases, with 9 bases spanning the gap. From germline, CDR1 is SGHVS and CDR2 FNYEAQ. The CDR3 is 14 residues long. The CDR3 is CASSLRSQTDTQYF. DNA for the CDR3: TGTGCCAGCAGCTTAAGAAGTCAGACAGATACGCAGTATTTT.

This chain connects TRBV14 to TRBJ2-7; D gene ambiguous. This CDR3 is built from 13 residues. V was shortened by 1 base and J by 5 bases, with 9 bases between the two germline ends. CDR1 and CDR2 (germline): SGHDN, FVKESK. The CDR3 sequence is CASSQVLADEQYF. DNA of the CDR3: TGTGCCAGCAGCCAAGTATTAGCAGACGAGCAGTACTTC.

This sequence joins TRBV5-1 and TRBJ1-6, with 9 bases that match TRBD1. Trimming removed 1 base from V and 6 bases from J; junction bases left unmatched: 5. CDR3 length: 16 residues. Per germline, CDR1 SGHRS and CDR2 YFSETQ. The CDR3 DNA reads TGCGCCAGCAGCTTGACAGGGGGCGCGGGTAATTCACCCCTCCACTTT. This sequence encodes CASSLTGGAGNSPLHF.

This chain links TRBV5-6 with TRBJ1-2, with 7 bases fitting TRBD1. From germline, CDR1 is SGHDT and CDR2 YYEEEE. CDR3 length equals 14 residues. V lost 5 bases, J lost 2 bases, and 6 bases stayed unmatched. This CDR3 reads CASSPPTGNYGYTF. DNA of the CDR3: TGTGCCAGCAGTCCCCCGACAGGGAACTATGGCTACACCTTC.

V and J are TRBV19 and TRBJ1-1, with D perhaps matching TRBD1 (6 bases). Trimming cost V 5 bases and J 5 bases, with 12 bases left between them. This CDR3 has 13 residues. The germline gives CDR1 LNHDA, CDR2 SQIVND (reference sequence). The CDR3 sequence: CASSATRGTEAFF. The CDR3 DNA reads as TGTGCCAGTAGTGCTACCAGGGGAACTGAAGCTTTCTTT.

J is TRBJ1-2 and V is TRBV19, with 7 bases aligning to TRBD1. V shed 7 bases and J 3 bases; nucleotides not matched to a gene: 8. The CDR3 contains 14 residues. Germline-derived CDR1 and CDR2 are LNHDA and SQIVND (reference sequence). CDR3 protein: CASTRLQGHYGYTF. The CDR3 nucleotides read TGTGCCAGTACCCGATTACAGGGGCACTATGGCTACACCTTC.

This clone was picked up one time. The V call is TRBV5-5, the J call TRBJ2-5, with 10 nucleotides matching TRBD1. The CDR3 sequence is 15 residues long. Germline CDR1 and CDR2: SGHKS and YYEKEE (reference sequence). V shed 4 bases and J 5 bases; nucleotides not matched to a gene: 8. The CDR3 DNA is TGTGCCAGCAGCGATCCCGGGACAGGGGATGAGACCCAGTACTTC. As protein: CASSDPGTGDETQYF. Based on the CDR3 plus reference TRBV5-5 and TRBJ2-5, the full variable domain is DAGVTQSPTHLIKTRGQQVTLRCSPISGHKSVSWYQQVLGQGPQFIFQYYEKEERGRGNFPDRFSARQFPNYSSELNVNALLLGDSALYLCASSDPGTGDETQYFGPGTRLLVL.

The chain carries TRBV7-2 and TRBJ2-1; D gene ambiguous. The length of the CDR3 is 17 residues. Trimming left V 1 base short and J 0 bases short, with 13 bases between. Germline-derived CDR1 and CDR2 are SGHTA and FQGNSA. The CDR3 region is CASSLESSASSYNEQFF. CDR3 DNA: TGTGCCAGCAGCTTAGAGAGCAGCGCTAGCTCCTACAATGAGCAGTTCTTC.

This clone showed up just once. CDR3 DNA sequence: TGTGCCACCAGGGGCTCTAGCACAGATACGCAGTATTTT. This encodes CATRGSSTDTQYF. The chain is built from TRBV6-5 and TRBJ2-3, with D perhaps TRBD1 (6 bases). Germline CDR1 MNHEY, CDR2 SVGAGI. Trimming pared 10 bases from V and 0 bases from J, leaving 11 bases between. This CDR3 region has 13 residues.

The J gene is TRBJ2-3, the V gene TRBV3-1 (or the pseudogene TRBV3-2); maybe TRBD2 (6 bases). V lost 1 base and J 2 bases, leaving 13 bases between the germline ends. There are 16 residues in the CDR3. The germline V gene encodes CDR1 LGHDT and CDR2 YNNKEL (reference sequence). The CDR3 nucleotides read TGTGCCAGCAGCCAAGGCGGGGAGCTTTACACAGATACGCAGTATTTT. Protein sequence: CASSQGGELYTDTQYF.

J is TRBJ1-2 and V is TRBV5-1; TRBD1 aligns across 9 bases. Germline CDR1 SGHRS, CDR2 YFSETQ. Trimming at V came to 1 base and at J to 8 bases, leaving 12 bases not matched to a gene. The CDR3 is 16 residues long. The CDR3 reads CASSLTYTGTGNGYTF. The DNA for the CDR3 is TGCGCCAGCAGCTTGACCTATACCGGGACAGGGAACGGCTACACCTTC.